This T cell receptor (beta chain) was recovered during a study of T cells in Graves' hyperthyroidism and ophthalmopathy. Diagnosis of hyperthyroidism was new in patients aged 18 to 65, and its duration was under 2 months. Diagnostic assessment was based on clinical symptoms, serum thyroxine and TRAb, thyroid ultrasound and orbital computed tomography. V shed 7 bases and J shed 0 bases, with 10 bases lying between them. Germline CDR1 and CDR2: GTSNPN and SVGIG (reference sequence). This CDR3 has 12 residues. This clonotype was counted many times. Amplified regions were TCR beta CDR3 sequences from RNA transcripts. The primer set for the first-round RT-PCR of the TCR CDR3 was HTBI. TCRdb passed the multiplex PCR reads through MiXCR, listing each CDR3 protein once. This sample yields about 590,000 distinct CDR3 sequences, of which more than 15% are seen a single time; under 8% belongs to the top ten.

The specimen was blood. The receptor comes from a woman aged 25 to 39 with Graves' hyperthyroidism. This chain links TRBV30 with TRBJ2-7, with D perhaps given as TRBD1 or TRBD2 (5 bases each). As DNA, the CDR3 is TGTGCCTCCGGGACCAACTCCTACGAGCAGTACTTC. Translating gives CASGTNSYEQYF.